The subject of this entry is one T cell receptor (beta chain). Trimming took off 3 bases at V and 4 bases at J, with 18 bases between the two ends. This CDR3 spans 15 amino acids. CDR1 GTSNPN and CDR2 SVGIG come from the germline V gene (reference sequence). This sample is drawn from a study of blood T cell repertoires in COVID-19. In the study overall: Acute and convalescent COVID-19 specimens originated in the United States, Italy and Spain.

Under the authors' procedure: Nucleated cell number was recorded as an estimate derived from reference gene primer amplification. Some clones are missing from TCRdb's copy, which holds only in-frame ones; the method was immunoSEQ multiplex PCR. The V and J calls and the clone size are those of that table, but D and trimming were determined from the DNA. This table has about 140,000 clones, roughly 85% appearing once. This clonotype was obtained from a middle-aged man with acute or convalescent COVID-19. The sample was peripheral blood. The chain recombines TRBV30 with TRBJ2-5; TRBD1 is a possible D gene (7 bases). CDR3 bases: TGTGCCTGGAGGGGAGGACAGGTAGTTCGAGAGACCCAGTACTTC. Amino acids: CAWRGGQVVRETQYF.